The present TCR beta chain was sequenced within a study of T cell responses to AZD1222 COVID-19 vaccine. This clone was detected once. What it binds is unknown. Looked up from germline, CDR1 is SGHDT and CDR2 is YYEEEE. V shed 4 bases, J shed 3 bases, and the junction held 6 bases outside the gene matches. The CDR3 is 15 residues long. Assay used: immunoSEQ multiplex PCR; TCRdb lists only in-frame clones, some missing. The sample has about 150,000 clones, roughly nine tenths seen once. General study points: Baseline antibody screening turned up just a handful of seropositive AZD1222 recipients. Donors in the cohort were predominantly white British and more often female, and clonal diversity was possibly underestimated. Repertoires were sampled only after the peak T cell response.

The clonotype was recovered from an adult who received the AZD1222 COVID-19 vaccine. The specimen comprised peripheral blood, sampled 28 days after the second AZD1222 dose. V usage is TRBV5-6 and J usage is TRBJ2-7; 11 bases line up with TRBD2. The CDR3 DNA follows: TGTGCCAGCAGCGGGATAGCGGGGGGGCGCTACGAGCAGTACTTC. Translated: CASSGIAGGRYEQYF.